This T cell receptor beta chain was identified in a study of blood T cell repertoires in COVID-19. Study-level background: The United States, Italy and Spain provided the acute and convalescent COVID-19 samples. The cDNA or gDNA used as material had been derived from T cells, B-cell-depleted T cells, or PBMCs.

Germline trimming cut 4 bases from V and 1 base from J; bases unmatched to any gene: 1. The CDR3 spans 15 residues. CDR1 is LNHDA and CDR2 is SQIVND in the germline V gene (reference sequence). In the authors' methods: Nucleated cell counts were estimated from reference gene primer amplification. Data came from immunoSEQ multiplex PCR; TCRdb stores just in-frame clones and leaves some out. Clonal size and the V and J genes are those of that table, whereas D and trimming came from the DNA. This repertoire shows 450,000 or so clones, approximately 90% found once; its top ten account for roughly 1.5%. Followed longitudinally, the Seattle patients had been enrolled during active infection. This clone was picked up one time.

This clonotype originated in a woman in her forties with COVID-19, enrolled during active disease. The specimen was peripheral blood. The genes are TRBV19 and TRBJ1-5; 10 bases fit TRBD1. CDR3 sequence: CASSTDRGSNQPQHF. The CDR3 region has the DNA TGTGCCAGTAGTACGGACAGGGGGAGCAATCAGCCCCAGCATTTT.